This T cell receptor beta chain was recorded in a study of T-cell reconstitution after alpha-beta-depleted transplantation in children. Preparation of the TCRbeta library involved a method that used unique molecular identifiers. TCRdb re-called the PCR reads through MiXCR, storing one row per CDR3 protein. Among approximately 490,000 distinct CDR3 sequences listed, under 15% were seen once. In germline, CDR1 is DFQATT, CDR2 SNEGSKA (reference sequence). CDR3 size: 14 residues. Between the trimmed V and J ends, which lost 0 bases and 8 bases, there was a span of 16 bases. This clonotype was observed a handful of times.

The gene calls are TRBV20-1 and TRBJ1-2; possibly TRBD1 for D (5 bases). The clonotype originates from a human donor who donated a stem cell graft to a child with combined immunodeficiency. Sequences were derived from PBMCs from the stem cell graft donor, sampled from the stem cell graft. CDR3 loop: CSARDRGLPPGYTF. DNA of the CDR3: TGCAGTGCTAGAGATCGGGGACTCCCCCCCGGCTACACCTTC.